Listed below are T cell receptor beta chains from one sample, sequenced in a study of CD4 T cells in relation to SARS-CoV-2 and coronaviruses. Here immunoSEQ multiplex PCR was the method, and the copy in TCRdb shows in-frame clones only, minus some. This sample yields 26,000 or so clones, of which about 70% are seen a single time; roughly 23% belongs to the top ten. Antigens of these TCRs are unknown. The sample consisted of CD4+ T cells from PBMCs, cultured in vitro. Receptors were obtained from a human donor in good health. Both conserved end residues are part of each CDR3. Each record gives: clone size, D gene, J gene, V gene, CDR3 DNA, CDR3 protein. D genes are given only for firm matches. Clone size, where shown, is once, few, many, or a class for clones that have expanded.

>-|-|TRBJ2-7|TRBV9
TGTGCCAGCAGCCCCCATACACCCTCCTACGAGCAGTACTTC
CASSPHTPSYEQYF
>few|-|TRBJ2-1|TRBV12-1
TGTGCCAGCAGCTTCCAGGGATCCTACAATGAGCAGTTCTTC
CASSFQGSYNEQFF
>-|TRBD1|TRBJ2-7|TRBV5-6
TGTGCCAGCAGACCCGGGACAGGGGGCGAGCAGTACTTC
CASRPGTGGEQYF
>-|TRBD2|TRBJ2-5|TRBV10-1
TGCGCCAGCAGTGACCAACTAGCGGGGGGGCCCGAGACCCAGTACTTC
CASSDQLAGGPETQYF
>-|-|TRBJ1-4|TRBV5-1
TGCGCCAGCAGCTTGGATCCCCCAGCAACTAATGAAAAACTGTTTTTT
CASSLDPPATNEKLFF
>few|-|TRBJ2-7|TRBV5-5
TGTGCCAGCAGCTTGGCCGGGGGTGGGTCCTACGAGCAGTACTTC
CASSLAGGGSYEQYF
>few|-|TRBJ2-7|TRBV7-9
TGTGCCAGCAGCTTAGCTGGAGGCCGCGAGCAGTACTTC
CASSLAGGREQYF
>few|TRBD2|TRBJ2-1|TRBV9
TGTGCCAGCAGCTCGCGACTAGCCTCCTACAATGAGCAGTTCTTC
CASSSRLASYNEQFF
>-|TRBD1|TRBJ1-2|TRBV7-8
TGTGCCAGCAGCAGACAGGGGAGAAACCCCGTGGGCTACACCTTC
CASSRQGRNPVGYTF
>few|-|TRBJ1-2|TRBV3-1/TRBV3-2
TGTGCCAGCAGCGCTAAGGCGAGGGGCAATGGCTACACCTTC
CASSAKARGNGYTF
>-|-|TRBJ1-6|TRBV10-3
TGTGCCATCAGTGGGAGTGGTTCACCCCTCCACTTT
CAISGSGSPLHF
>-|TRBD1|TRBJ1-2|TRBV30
TGTGCCTGGGAGACAGGGGCTAACTATGGCTACACCTTC
CAWETGANYGYTF
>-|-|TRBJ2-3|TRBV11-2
TGTGCCAGCAGCCCACAAAAGACAGATACGCAGTATTTT
CASSPQKTDTQYF
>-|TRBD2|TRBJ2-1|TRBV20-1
TGCAGTGCTAGTTCGACTAGCGTACCTTACAATGAGCAGTTCTTC
CSASSTSVPYNEQFF
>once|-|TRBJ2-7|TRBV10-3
TGTGCCATCAGTGAGGGGGTGTGGGTTTACGAGCAGTACTTC
CAISEGVWVYEQYF
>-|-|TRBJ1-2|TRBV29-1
TGCAGCGTCTCAATGACAAACCTAGCTAACTATGGCTACACCTTC
CSVSMTNLANYGYTF
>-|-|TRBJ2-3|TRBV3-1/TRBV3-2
TGTGCCAGCAGCGGGACTAGCACAGATACGCAGTATTTT
CASSGTSTDTQYF
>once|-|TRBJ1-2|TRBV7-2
TGTGCCAGCAGCGAGCTCTTCCCCCGACGGGGGTATGGCTACACCTTC
CASSELFPRRGYGYTF
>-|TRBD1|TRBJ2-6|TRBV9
TGTGCCAGCAGCGAAGCCAAGGGACAGGCCATTTCTGGGGCCAACGTCCTGACTTTC
CASSEAKGQAISGANVLTF
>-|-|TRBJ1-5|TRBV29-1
TGCAGCGCGGGGGAATATAGTCAGCCCCAGCATTTT
CSAGEYSQPQHF
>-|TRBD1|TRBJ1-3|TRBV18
TGTGCCAGCTTAAACAGGGGAGATGGAAACACCATATATTTT
CASLNRGDGNTIYF
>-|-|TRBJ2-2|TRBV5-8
TGTGCCAGCAGCTTTCTGGGGGGGCTCGACACCGGGGAGCTGTTTTTT
CASSFLGGLDTGELFF
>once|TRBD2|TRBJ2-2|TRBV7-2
TGTGCCAGCAGCTTATCGGCTAGCGGACTTGCCACCGGGGAGCTGTTTTTT
CASSLSASGLATGELFF
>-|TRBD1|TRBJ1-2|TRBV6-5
TGTGCCAGCTGGTCCGAGACAGGGGTGATCTATGGCTACACCTTC
CASWSETGVIYGYTF
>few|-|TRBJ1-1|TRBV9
TGTGCCAGCAGCGTAGCTGGGCGGCAGCATGAAGCTTTCTTT
CASSVAGRQHEAFF
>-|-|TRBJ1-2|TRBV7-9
TGTGCCAGCAGCTTAAGGATGGAGGGAGATGGCTACACCTTC
CASSLRMEGDGYTF
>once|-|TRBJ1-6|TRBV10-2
TGCGCCAGCAGGGCAGAGAGGAATTCACCCCTCCACTTT
CASRAERNSPLHF
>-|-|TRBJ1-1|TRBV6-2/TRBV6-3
TGTGCCAGCAGTCTTTCCGGGACAACTACTGAAGCTTTCTTT
CASSLSGTTTEAFF
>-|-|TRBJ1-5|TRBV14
TGTGCCAGCAGTCAGGACAGCAATCAGCCCCAGCATTTT
CASSQDSNQPQHF
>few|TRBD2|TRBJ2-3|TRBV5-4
TGTGCCAGCAGCACCAGAGCGGGGGGGACCACAGATACGCAGTATTTT
CASSTRAGGTTDTQYF
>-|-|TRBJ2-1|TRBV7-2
TGTGCCAGCAGCTTATCCTCAGGGTGGAATGAGCAGTTCTTC
CASSLSSGWNEQFF
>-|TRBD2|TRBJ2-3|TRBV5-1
TGCGCCAGCAGCGGCCTAGCGGGAGGCACAGATACGCAGTATTTT
CASSGLAGGTDTQYF
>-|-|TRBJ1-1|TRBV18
TGTGCCAGCTCACCAGGGGCTGGCGGTAGGGAAGCTTTCTTT
CASSPGAGGREAFF
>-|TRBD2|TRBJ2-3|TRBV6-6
TGTGCCAGCAGTCTTAGGACTAGCGGGGGCCTCACAGATACGCAGTATTTT
CASSLRTSGGLTDTQYF
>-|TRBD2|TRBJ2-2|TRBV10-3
TGTGCCATCAGCGCGTCTAGCGGGGGGCCCCCGTCGAACACCGGGGAGCTGTTTTTT
CAISASSGGPPSNTGELFF
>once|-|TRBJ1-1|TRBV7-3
TGTGCCAGCAGCTCTCTTGGAGGGGTGACAGGTACTATGAACACTGAAGCTTTCTTT
CASSSLGGVTGTMNTEAFF
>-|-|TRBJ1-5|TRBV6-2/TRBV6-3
TGTGCCAGCAGTTGGGGGCCGGGACCTTTGTATCAGCCCCAGCATTTT
CASSWGPGPLYQPQHF
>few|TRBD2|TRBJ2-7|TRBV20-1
TGCAGTGCTAGTGACTGGGCGGGAGGATTTGGCGAGCAGTACTTC
CSASDWAGGFGEQYF
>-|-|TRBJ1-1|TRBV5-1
TGCGCCAGCACCTGGAATGGGAACACTGAAGCTTTCTTT
CASTWNGNTEAFF
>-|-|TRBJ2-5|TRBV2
TGTGCCAGCAGTGAGCACAGGGGGGGGGAGACCCAGTACTTC
CASSEHRGGETQYF
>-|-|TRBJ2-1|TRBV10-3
TGTGCCACCCCGGACTCCATCGACAATGAGCAGTTCTTC
CATPDSIDNEQFF
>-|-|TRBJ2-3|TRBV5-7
TGTGCCAGCAGCTCTATCGGCGTTCCCCGGGATACGCAGTATTTT
CASSSIGVPRDTQYF
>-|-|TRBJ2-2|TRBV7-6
TGTGCCAGCAGTCCCCAGAACACCGGGGAGCTGTTTTTT
CASSPQNTGELFF
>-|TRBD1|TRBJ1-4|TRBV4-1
TGCGCCAGCAGCCATGGGTACAGGGGGCCTAATGAAAAACTGTTTTTT
CASSHGYRGPNEKLFF
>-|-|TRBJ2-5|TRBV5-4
TGTGCCACCACTGACCAGGGGTTAGGGTCCCAGTACTTC
CATTDQGLGSQYF
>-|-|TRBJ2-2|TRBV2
TGTGCCAGCAGTGTAAACGGGGGATCGAACACCGGGGAGCTGTTTTTT
CASSVNGGSNTGELFF